The next 22 T cell receptor beta chains were all read from a single sample in a study of T cells in Graves' hyperthyroidism and ophthalmopathy. TCR beta CDR3 regions were amplified from RNA. During a first-round RT-PCR of the TCR CDR3, the HTBI primer set was used. TCRdb recomputed calls from the multiplex PCR reads with MiXCR, one row per CDR3 protein. In the table there are fewer than 450,000 distinct CDR3 sequences, 11% to 15% of which are singletons. Sequenced material: blood. Receptor source: a man between 50 and 59 years old with Graves' ophthalmopathy.

The J gene is TRBJ1-1, the V gene TRBV20-1; D is perhaps TRBD1 (5 bases). CDR1 and CDR2 (germline): DFQATT, SNEGSKA (reference sequence). The CDR3 has 10 amino acids. V shed 5 bases and J shed 5 bases, with 6 bases lying between them. The CDR3 sequence: CSAGGTEAFF. In nucleotides, the CDR3 is TGCAGTGCTGGGGGGACTGAAGCTTTCTTT.

In this sample, this clonotype turned up many times. The chain combines TRBV20-1 with TRBJ2-1; D is ambiguous. V was cut by 5 bases and J by 7 bases, with 18 bases left in between. Germline V CDR1 and CDR2: DFQATT, SNEGSKA (reference sequence). The CDR3 sequence is 14 residues long. This CDR3 reads CSAPKRQSQNEQFF. Written as DNA, the CDR3 is TGCAGTGCTCCTAAGCGCCAAAGCCAAAATGAGCAGTTCTTC.

This clonotype was seen at least ten times. The gene calls are TRBV29-1 and TRBJ2-7, with 12 bases lining up with TRBD2. Germline V gives CDR1 SQVTM, CDR2 ANQGSEA. The V segment lost 7 bases and the J segment 5 bases; nucleotides outside the gene matches: 9. The CDR3 runs 14 residues. CDR3 loop: CSAETSGRTHEQYF. In nucleotides, the CDR3 is TGCAGCGCAGAAACTAGCGGGAGGACCCACGAGCAGTACTTC.

Ten or more counts support this clonotype. The V call is TRBV30, the J call TRBJ2-1; D may be TRBD1 or TRBD2 (5 bases each). The V and J ends lost 5 bases and 9 bases respectively, with 8 bases between them. CDR3 length: 10 residues. Germline-derived CDR1 and CDR2 are GTSNPN and SVGIG (reference sequence). DNA for the CDR3: TGTGCCTGGGGTGGGGGTGAGCAGTTCTTC. Protein: CAWGGGEQFF.

This clonotype was picked up many times. The gene calls are TRBV5-1 and TRBJ2-7; TRBD2 aligns across 8 bases. This CDR3 has 13 residues. Trimming removed 2 bases from V and 3 bases from J; junction bases left unmatched: 1. The germline gives CDR1 SGHRS, CDR2 YFSETQ. DNA of the CDR3: TGCGCCAGCAGCTTCGGGACTAGCTACGAGCAGTACTTC. Translation gives CASSFGTSYEQYF.

At least ten counts were recorded for this clonotype. The rearrangement uses TRBV5-1 and TRBJ1-1; 7 bases match TRBD1. V shed 1 base, J shed 6 bases, and the junction held 9 bases outside the gene matches. This CDR3 contains 15 residues. Germline CDR1 and CDR2: SGHRS and YFSETQ. This CDR3 is CASSLRTGEGAEAFF. DNA of the CDR3: TGCGCCAGCAGCTTGCGGACAGGAGAGGGGGCTGAAGCTTTCTTT. The full variable domain, rest sourced from reference TRBV5-1 and TRBJ1-1, is KAGVTQTPRYLIKTRGQQVTLSCSPISGHRSVSWYQQTPGQGLQFLFEYFSETQRNKGNFPGRFSGRQFSNSRSEMNVSTLELGDSALYLCASSLRTGEGAEAFFGQGTRLTVV.

This clonotype was seen ten or more times. The rearrangement joins TRBV2 to TRBJ2-1; no firm D call. Germline lookup yields CDR1 SNHLY and CDR2 FYNNEI. V shed 1 base and J shed 8 bases, with 12 bases lying between them. This CDR3 is built from 14 residues. CDR3 residues: CASSEGVHGDEQFF. The CDR3 DNA reads as TGTGCCAGCAGTGAAGGAGTCCACGGCGATGAGCAGTTCTTC.

This clonotype was observed many times. V is TRBV11-2 and J is TRBJ2-1; 14 bases agree with TRBD2. V dropped 0 bases and J dropped 10; count of bases not matched to a gene: 2. This CDR3 spans 15 amino acids. From germline, CDR1 is SGHAT and CDR2 FQNNGV. DNA for the CDR3: TGTGCCAGCAGCTTAGAGACTAGCGGGAGGGGCGAGCAGTTCTTC. Amino acids: CASSLETSGRGEQFF.

At least ten counts were recorded for this clonotype. The genes are TRBV2 and TRBJ2-1; TRBD2 matches 12 bases. CDR1 is SNHLY, CDR2 FYNNEI, per germline. There are 15 residues in the CDR3. The ends lost 6 bases at V and 8 bases at J; junction bases unmatched: 8. CDR3 sequence reads: CASRNLAGGGHEQFF. The DNA of the CDR3 is TGTGCCAGCAGGAACCTAGCGGGAGGGGGTCATGAGCAGTTCTTC.

This clonotype was seen only a few times. This chain uses TRBV5-1 with TRBJ1-4; 7 bases match TRBD1. The V segment lost 7 bases and the J segment 3 bases; nucleotides outside the gene matches: 3. Germline V gene sequence: CDR1 SGHRS, CDR2 YFSETQ. This CDR3 has 13 residues. CDR3 sequence (DNA): TGCGCCAGCTCCGGGACAGCTAATGAAAAACTGTTTTTT. Translating it yields CASSGTANEKLFF. The variable domain in full, completed from reference TRBV5-1 and TRBJ1-4, reads KAGVTQTPRYLIKTRGQQVTLSCSPISGHRSVSWYQQTPGQGLQFLFEYFSETQRNKGNFPGRFSGRQFSNSRSEMNVSTLELGDSALYLCASSGTANEKLFFGSGTQLSVL.

There are many counts of this clonotype. The rearrangement uses TRBV2 and TRBJ2-3; 11 bases fit TRBD2. Germline-derived CDR1 and CDR2 are SNHLY and FYNNEI. Trimming removed 6 bases from V and 4 bases from J; junction bases left unmatched: 9. This CDR3 has 16 amino acids. This CDR3 reads CASSRLAGFVSDTQYF. The DNA for the CDR3 is TGTGCCAGCAGCAGACTAGCGGGATTCGTTTCAGATACGCAGTATTTT.

This rearrangement joins TRBV10-2 to TRBJ1-1; a possible D gene is TRBD1 (5 bases). Germline assignment: CDR1 WSHSY and CDR2 SAAADI. The CDR3 consists of 14 residues. The V gene lost 6 bases and the J gene lost 1 base, with 12 bases spanning the gap. This CDR3 reads CASSPTAKNTEAFF. CDR3 nucleotides: TGCGCCAGCAGCCCGACAGCAAAGAACACTGAAGCTTTCTTT.

This clonotype was found many times. The chain is built from TRBV5-4 and TRBJ1-1; D is undetermined. The germline V gene encodes CDR1 SGHNT and CDR2 YYREEE (reference sequence). The CDR3 sequence is 13 residues long. V was cut by 2 bases and J by 7 bases, with 12 bases left in between. CDR3 amino acids: CASSFGQLGEAFF. Written as DNA, the CDR3 is TGTGCCAGCAGCTTTGGTCAGTTGGGTGAAGCTTTCTTT.

Ten or more counts support this clonotype. V is TRBV30 and J is TRBJ1-1; D unresolved. CDR1 GTSNPN and CDR2 SVGIG come from the germline V gene (reference sequence). This CDR3 comprises 11 residues. Trimming left V 5 bases short and J 0 bases short, with 4 bases between. CDR3 amino acids: CAWWMNTEAFF. The CDR3 nucleotides read TGTGCCTGGTGGATGAACACTGAAGCTTTCTTT.

This clonotype was counted many times. The chain links TRBV12-3 or TRBV12-4 to TRBJ1-2; 7 bases agree with TRBD1. The CDR3 consists of 17 residues. Trimming removed 6 bases from V and 7 bases from J; junction bases left unmatched: 20. CDR3 sequence (DNA): TGTGCCAGCAGCGATGGGACAGAGGCCCGGGGGGTCCGTGGCTACACCTTC. This sequence encodes CASSDGTEARGVRGYTF.

There are a few counts of this clonotype. The chain has TRBV12-3 or TRBV12-4 and TRBJ1-1; D remains unclear. The CDR3 loop spans 11 amino acids. V dropped 3 bases and J dropped 11 bases, with 10 bases sitting between them. This CDR3 is CASSFSVVAFF. In DNA form, the CDR3 reads TGTGCCAGCAGTTTTTCAGTCGTTGCTTTCTTT.

This clonotype was observed at least ten times. This chain links TRBV24-1 with TRBJ2-5; weak D call: TRBD2 (5 bases). The V gene lost 2 bases and the J gene lost 7 bases, with 10 bases spanning the gap. The CDR3 covers 13 residues. Germline CDR1 is KGHDR and CDR2 is SFDVKD. The CDR3 region has the DNA TGTGCCACCAGTGATTCGGCGGGCGCGACCCAGTACTTC. Protein: CATSDSAGATQYF.

The chain recombines TRBV12-3 or TRBV12-4 with TRBJ2-5; D ambiguous. V shed 6 bases and J shed 2 bases, with 10 bases lying between them. CDR3 length equals 13 residues. The CDR3 sequence is CASSGSPQETQYF. CDR3 in DNA: TGTGCCAGCAGCGGATCGCCACAAGAGACCCAGTACTTC.

There are many counts of this clonotype. This rearrangement joins TRBV7-9 to TRBJ2-7; no reliable D call. This CDR3 has 17 amino acids. Trimming pared 5 bases from V and 2 bases from J, leaving 22 bases between. The germline gives CDR1 SEHNR, CDR2 FQNEAQ (reference sequence). CDR3 sequence reads: CASSPLHGSSTTYEQYF. CDR3 DNA: TGTGCCAGCAGCCCCCTACATGGCTCATCAACAACCTACGAGCAGTACTTC.

At least ten counts were recorded for this clonotype. J is TRBJ1-1 and V is TRBV30; TRBD1 is a possible D gene (6 bases). Deletions cut 2 bases from V and 4 bases from J, with 11 bases between. Germline values: CDR1 GTSNPN, CDR2 SVGIG (reference sequence). The CDR3 covers 13 residues. The CDR3 here is CAWSYQGTTEAFF. The CDR3 coding sequence is TGTGCCTGGAGTTACCAGGGGACCACTGAAGCTTTCTTT. Based on the CDR3 plus reference TRBV30 and TRBJ1-1, the full variable domain is SQTIHQWPATLVQPVGSPLSLECTVEGTSNPNLYWYRQAAGRGLQLLFYSVGIGQISSEVPQNLSASRPQDRQFILSSKKLLLSDSGFYLCAWSYQGTTEAFFGQGTRLTVV.

This clonotype was seen more than once but under ten times. The gene calls are TRBV6-1 and TRBJ1-2; 7 bases fit TRBD1. Germline CDR1 and CDR2: MNHNS and SASEGT. J was trimmed by 2 bases and V by 5 bases; bases with no gene match: 5. The CDR3 sequence is 14 residues long. CDR3 in DNA: TGTGCCAGCAGTCGGGACAGATTAAACTATGGCTACACCTTC. The encoded protein is CASSRDRLNYGYTF.

This clonotype appeared many times. The chain employs TRBV28 and TRBJ2-7; D perhaps matches TRBD1 (5 bases). V dropped 8 bases and J dropped 1 base, with 9 bases sitting between them. Germline V gene lookup returns CDR1 MDHEN and CDR2 SYDVKM. The CDR3 spans 12 residues. The CDR3: CASQGNSYEQYF. The CDR3 region has the DNA TGTGCCAGCCAGGGAAATTCCTACGAGCAGTACTTC.